This TCR beta chain emerged from a study of blood T cell repertoires in COVID-19. The wider study: PBMCs, B-cell-depleted T cells, or T cells provided the cDNA or gDNA that made up the material.

Per the original data handling: Cell counts per sample came from amplifying reference gene primers. Measured with immunoSEQ multiplex PCR; TCRdb has only the in-frame clones, and not every one. That table gives V, J and clone size, and the DNA gave D and trimming. The table shows roughly 180,000 clones, with roughly 84% occurring only once. This clone was observed many times. CDR3 length equals 15 residues. Germline CDR1 LNHNV, CDR2 YYDKDF (reference sequence). V was shortened by 1 base and J by 7 bases, with 14 bases between the two germline ends. Enrolled during active infection, Seattle patients were then followed longitudinally.

J is TRBJ2-1 and V is TRBV15, with D tentatively TRBD1 (5 bases). This sequence originates from a woman aged 45 to 65 with COVID-19, enrolled during active disease. The sequenced material came from peripheral blood. The CDR3 is CATSRGGQSVNEQFF. For the CDR3, the DNA is TGTGCCACCAGCAGAGGGGGCCAATCAGTGAATGAGCAGTTCTTC.